Presented here are 25 T cell receptor beta chains from one specimen sequenced in a study of blood T cell repertoires in COVID-19. Using immunoSEQ multiplex PCR, the repertoire was profiled, and TCRdb retains in-frame clones only, with some absent. The table shows approximately 150,000 clones, with 75% to 90% occurring only once. Sequenced material: peripheral blood. These receptors were obtained from a human donor in a cohort sampled during active COVID-19.

The chain carries TRBV6-5 and TRBJ2-7; 7 bases agree with TRBD1. Germline V gene lookup returns CDR1 MNHEY and CDR2 SVGAGI. Unmatched junction bases numbered 11, after V lost 6 bases and J lost 6 bases. CDR3 length equals 14 residues. CDR3 sequence reads: CASSRQGTAGEQYV. CDR3 nucleotide sequence: TGTGCCAGCAGCCGACAGGGTACCGCGGGCGAGCAGTACGTC.

This clone has a handful of counts. The CDR3 nucleotides read TGTGCCAGCAGTTTGGCCGGGATTAACTATGGCTACACCTTC. Its protein product is CASSLAGINYGYTF. This rearrangement joins TRBV28 to TRBJ1-2; unclear D gene. Germline lookup yields CDR1 MDHEN and CDR2 SYDVKM. Deletions cut 3 bases from V and 1 base from J, with 9 bases between. This CDR3 spans 14 amino acids.

The genes are TRBV5-1 and TRBJ2-2; the match to TRBD2 covers 7 bases. CDR1 SGHRS and CDR2 YFSETQ come from the germline V gene. This CDR3 has 15 amino acids. V trimming: 3 bases; J trimming: 2 bases; junction bases outside the gene matches: 4. CDR3 sequence (DNA): TGCGCCAGCAGCTCCGGGACTACCAACACCGGGGAGCTGTTTTTT. This translates into CASSSGTTNTGELFF.

This chain uses TRBV2 with TRBJ1-5; TRBD1 might be the D (6 bases). The V end was cut by 5 bases, the J end by 3 bases, with 8 bases between. The CDR3 has 13 amino acids. Germline CDR1 reads SNHLY; CDR2 reads FYNNEI. The CDR3 bases are TGTGCCAGCAGTCCAGGGGTCAATCAGCCCCAGCATTTT. Translating it yields CASSPGVNQPQHF.

This clone was seen a single time. CDR3 protein: CASSHSGGNYNEQFF. As DNA, the CDR3 is TGTGCCAGCAGCCATAGCGGGGGGAACTACAATGAGCAGTTCTTC. This chain joins TRBV9 and TRBJ2-1, with 10 nucleotides matching TRBD2. V dropped 4 bases and J dropped 3; count of bases not matched to a gene: 4. The length of the CDR3 is 15 residues. Germline loops: CDR1 SGDLS, CDR2 YYNGEE.

This clone came up many times. The V call is TRBV29-1, the J call TRBJ2-6, with 11 bases that match TRBD1. V lost 6 bases, J lost 0 bases, and 10 bases stayed unmatched. Germline CDR1 SQVTM, CDR2 ANQGSEA. The CDR3 contains 18 residues. In nucleotides, the CDR3 is TGCAGCGTGGACTCCGGGACAGGGGGTCTCTCTGGGGCCAACGTCCTGACTTTC. Amino acids: CSVDSGTGGLSGANVLTF.

V is TRBV6-5 and J is TRBJ2-1; D may be TRBD2 (7 bases). The V end lost 11 bases, the J end lost 9 bases, and 26 bases lay between the germline ends. Germline values: CDR1 MNHEY, CDR2 SVGAGI. CDR3 size: 15 residues. The CDR3 spells CAVARGGASSSEQFF. As DNA, the CDR3 is TGTGCCGTCGCTAGGGGGGGCGCATCTTCGTCTGAGCAGTTCTTC.

Only one count was recorded for this clone. The gene calls are TRBV5-1 and TRBJ2-2; 8 positions agree with TRBD1. Unmatched junction bases numbered 8, after V lost 0 bases and J lost 7 bases. Germline lookup yields CDR1 SGHRS and CDR2 YFSETQ. The CDR3 extends over 16 amino acids. CDR3 bases: TGCGCCAGCAGCTTGGCCTTGCAGGGGGCGAACGGGGAGCTGTTTTTT. This gives the protein CASSLALQGANGELFF.

The chain joins TRBV21-1 to TRBJ2-6; the table's D call, TRBD1, has no DNA check behind it. TRBV21-1 is flagged as a pseudogene. CDR3 length: 16 amino acids. In DNA, the CDR3 is TGTGCCAGCACCGATCCAGGGGGCACTGGGGCCAACGTCCTGACTTTC. Translating gives CASTDPGGTGANVLTF.

This chain links TRBV7-2 with TRBJ2-1; 7 nucleotides match TRBD2. The J segment lost 7 bases and the V segment lost 5 bases, leaving 11 bases of the junction unmatched. Germline values: CDR1 SGHTA, CDR2 FQGNSA. The CDR3 contains 15 residues. CDR3 protein: CASSPRGGSRNEQFF. The CDR3, as DNA: TGTGCCAGCAGCCCTCGCGGCGGGAGTAGGAATGAGCAGTTCTTC.

This chain links TRBV7-8 with TRBJ2-3; TRBD2 is a possible D gene (5 bases). Germline CDR1 SGHVS, CDR2 FQNEAQ. Trimming took 5 bases from V and 5 from J, leaving 20 bases between them. This CDR3 is built from 16 residues. The chain's CDR3 is CASSPGLAYGEDTQYF. Here the CDR3 DNA reads TGTGCCAGCAGCCCCGGACTGGCTTACGGAGAAGATACGCAGTATTTT.

The chain links TRBV18 to TRBJ1-4; 11 bases align to TRBD1. The CDR3 totals 14 residues. Germline CDR1 is KGHSH and CDR2 is LQKENI. Trimming removed 4 bases from V and 8 bases from J; junction bases left unmatched: 3. The CDR3 region is CASSLRTGGEKLFF. CDR3 coding DNA: TGTGCCAGCTCACTTCGGACAGGGGGCGAAAAACTGTTTTTT.

This clone occurred once. The chain has TRBV11-2 and TRBJ1-6, with D uncertain. Germline-derived CDR1 and CDR2 are SGHAT and FQNNGV. The CDR3 spans 17 residues. V was clipped by 6 bases and J by 0 bases, with 15 bases between them. CDR3 coding DNA: TGTGCCAGCAGGTCGAGTAGTGGGAGCTCCTATAATTCACCCCTCCACTTT. As protein: CASRSSSGSSYNSPLHF.

CDR3 region: CASTGGAGGSYNEQFF. For the CDR3, the DNA is TGTGCCAGCACCGGGGGTGCGGGGGGCTCCTACAATGAGCAGTTCTTC. The chain joins TRBV2 to TRBJ2-1, with 8 bases lining up with TRBD2. The germline V gene encodes CDR1 SNHLY and CDR2 FYNNEI. Trimming took 7 bases from V and 0 from J; bases not matched to a gene: 8. The CDR3 has 16 amino acids.

The chain has TRBV2 and TRBJ1-2, with a tentative D call TRBD1 (5 bases). Germline V gives CDR1 SNHLY, CDR2 FYNNEI. V was clipped by 7 bases and J by 6 bases, with 15 bases between them. The CDR3 is made up of 13 amino acids. Here the CDR3 reads CASTLGLTNGYTF. Here the CDR3 DNA reads TGTGCCAGCACCCTGGGACTTACTAATGGCTACACCTTC.

This sequence joins TRBV10-3 and TRBJ1-4; D is uncertain. V lost 4 bases to trimming and J lost 5 bases, with 5 bases between them. The germline gives CDR1 ENHRY, CDR2 SYGVKD. The CDR3 is made up of 12 amino acids. The CDR3 sequence: CAISGENEKLFF. The CDR3 nucleotides read TGTGCCATCAGTGGGGAGAATGAAAAACTGTTTTTT.

The chain combines TRBV6-5 with TRBJ2-1; TRBD2 matches at 7 bases. The junction had 9 bases not matched to a gene; V was cut back by 6 bases and J by 4 bases. CDR3 length: 15 amino acids. Germline-derived CDR1 and CDR2 are MNHEY and SVGAGI. In DNA form, the CDR3 reads TGTGCCAGCAGGAACCGGGACTACGCTTACAATGAGCAGTTCTTC. Translation: CASRNRDYAYNEQFF.

J is TRBJ1-1 and V is TRBV18; 9 positions agree with TRBD1. CDR1 and CDR2 from the germline V gene are KGHSH and LQKENI. With V trimmed by 4 bases and J by 6 bases, 9 bases remained unmatched. The CDR3 has 15 amino acids. The CDR3: CASSLTGGNGAEAFF. CDR3 nucleotides: TGTGCCAGCTCACTAACAGGGGGCAACGGGGCTGAAGCTTTCTTT.

The chain uses TRBV6-5 and TRBJ1-4; perhaps TRBD1 as D (6 bases). The germline V gene encodes CDR1 MNHEY and CDR2 SVGAGI. Trimming stripped 8 bases from V and 5 bases from J, with 12 bases between. This CDR3 is 13 amino acids long. The CDR3 DNA follows: TGTGCCAGCGGGCCAGGGGAAAATGAAAAACTGTTTTTT. Protein product: CASGPGENEKLFF.

The V and J genes are TRBV29-1 and TRBJ2-1; possible D gene TRBD2, 5 bases. In germline, CDR1 is SQVTM, CDR2 ANQGSEA. V was pared by 7 bases and J by 2 bases, with 12 bases between. The CDR3 contains 13 residues. The DNA of the CDR3 is TGCAGCGGCGGACTGACACCCTACAATGAGCAGTTCTTC. Translation: CSGGLTPYNEQFF.

CDR3 coding DNA: TGTGCCAGCAGTGAAGCGGGCCCAAGGACTGAAGCTTTCTTT. It yields the protein CASSEAGPRTEAFF. V gene TRBV6-1 combines with J gene TRBJ1-1; D uncertain. Trimming took 0 bases from V and 5 from J, leaving 10 bases between them. The germline V gene encodes CDR1 MNHNS and CDR2 SASEGT. The CDR3 covers 14 residues.

V usage is TRBV15 and J usage is TRBJ2-3; 10 nucleotides align to TRBD2. CDR1 is LNHNV, CDR2 YYDKDF, per germline (reference sequence). The CDR3 covers 15 residues. With V trimmed by 4 bases and J by 3 bases, 4 bases remained unmatched. The CDR3 region is CATSIYSGGTDTQYF. The CDR3 region has the DNA TGTGCCACCAGCATTTATAGCGGGGGGACAGATACGCAGTATTTT. The full variable domain, completed using reference TRBV15 and TRBJ2-3, is DAMVIQNPRYQVTQFGKPVTLSCSQTLNHNVMYWYQQKSSQAPKLLFHYYDKDFNNEADTPDNFQSRRPNTSFCFLDIRSPGLGDTAMYLCATSIYSGGTDTQYFGPGTRLTVL.

This sequence joins TRBV6-6 and TRBJ1-3; 7 nucleotides align to TRBD1. The germline V gene has CDR1 MNHNY and CDR2 SVGAGI (reference sequence). V lost 7 bases, J lost 2 bases, and 8 bases stayed unmatched. This CDR3 has 15 residues. The CDR3 region is CASKEKQGTGNTIYF. CDR3 sequence (DNA): TGTGCCAGCAAAGAAAAACAGGGGACTGGAAACACCATATATTTT.

V is TRBV28 and J is TRBJ1-4, with TRBD1 identical over 7 bases. In germline, CDR1 is MDHEN, CDR2 SYDVKM. With V trimmed by 8 bases and J by 6 bases, 9 bases remained unmatched. The CDR3 covers 14 residues. CDR3: CASRSTGEDEKLFF. CDR3 nucleotide sequence: TGTGCCAGCCGATCCACAGGGGAAGATGAAAAACTGTTTTTT.

In nucleotides, the CDR3 is TGTGCCAGCAGCGTCGAGGGCGGGGGGAGTACCGGGGAGCTGTTTTTT. This gives the protein CASSVEGGGSTGELFF. J is TRBJ2-2 and V is TRBV9; 8 nucleotides agree with TRBD2. Germline V lookup: CDR1 SGDLS, CDR2 YYNGEE. This CDR3 has 16 residues. The V and J ends lost 2 bases and 5 bases, in that order; junction bases with no gene match: 8. The full variable domain, with the rest looked up from reference TRBV9 and TRBJ2-2, is DSGVTQTPKHLITATGQRVTLRCSPRSGDLSVYWYQQSLDQGLQFLIQYYNGEERAKGNILERFSAQQFPDLHSELNLSSLELGDSALYFCASSVEGGGSTGELFFGEGSRLTVL.